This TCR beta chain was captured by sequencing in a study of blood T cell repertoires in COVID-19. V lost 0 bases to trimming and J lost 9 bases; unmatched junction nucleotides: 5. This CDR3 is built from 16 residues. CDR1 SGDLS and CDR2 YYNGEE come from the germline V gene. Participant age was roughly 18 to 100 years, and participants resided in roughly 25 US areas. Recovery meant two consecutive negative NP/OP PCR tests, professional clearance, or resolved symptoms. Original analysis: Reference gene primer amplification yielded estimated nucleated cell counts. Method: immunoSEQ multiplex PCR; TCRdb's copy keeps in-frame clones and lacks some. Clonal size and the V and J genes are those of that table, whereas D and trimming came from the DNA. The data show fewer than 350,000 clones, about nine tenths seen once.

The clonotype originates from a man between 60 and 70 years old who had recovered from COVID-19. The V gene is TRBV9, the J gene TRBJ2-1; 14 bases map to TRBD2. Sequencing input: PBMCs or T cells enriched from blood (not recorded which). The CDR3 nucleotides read TGTGCCAGCAGCGTAGGGACTAGCGGGAGGCAGGCTGAGCAGTTCTTC. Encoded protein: CASSVGTSGRQAEQFF.